The present T cell receptor beta chain was sequenced within a study of blood T cell repertoires in COVID-19. Study context: There were acute and convalescent COVID-19 samples, and they came from the United States, Italy and Spain. In each case, the material was cDNA or gDNA derived from T cells, B-cell-depleted T cells, or PBMCs.

Original methodology: Cell counts per sample came from amplifying reference gene primers. Method: immunoSEQ multiplex PCR; TCRdb's copy keeps in-frame clones and lacks some. V, J and clone size reflect that table, while D and trimming were determined from the DNA. The sample contains about 180,000 clones, approximately 85% of which appear only once. This sequence was found in an elderly woman with acute or convalescent COVID-19. Sequenced: peripheral blood.

CDR3 loop: CAISRLAGVVGDEQFF. The DNA of the CDR3 is TGTGCCATCAGTAGACTAGCGGGAGTCGTGGGCGATGAGCAGTTCTTC. This chain uses TRBV10-3 with TRBJ2-1; 12 positions agree with TRBD2. V lost 5 bases to trimming and J lost 8 bases; unmatched junction nucleotides: 10. Germline V gene sequence: CDR1 ENHRY, CDR2 SYGVKD. CDR3 size: 16 residues.